The TCR beta chain described here comes from a study of a mutant IDH1 vaccine in newly diagnosed glioma. In the study overall: In some groups vaccination began 4-6 weeks post-radiotherapy; others received it with temozolomide. It was radiotherapy, temozolomide, or both that patients received previously, with most receiving both. Study-level points and caveats: Top peripheral T cell clonotype shifts appeared unrelated to pseudoprogression.

Time point indicated: week 11, during vaccination. Topical imiquimod was applied with each vaccine dose, which held 300 ug of mutant IDH1 20-mer peptide. The V gene's germline CDR1 is SNHLY and CDR2 FYNNEI. Trimming left V 1 base short and J 4 bases short, with 2 bases between. This CDR3 spans 11 amino acids. Regarding this clone: No antigen is known for it.

Assay: immunoSEQ multiplex PCR; the TCRdb copy retains only in-frame clones and omits some. The profile shows 50,000 to 65,000 clones, roughly 90% of them singletons. This receptor was identified in a man aged 45-60 years with glioma. J is TRBJ2-7 and V is TRBV2; no reliable D call. This material consisted of PBMCs, taken from a glioma patient whose treatment included an IDH1 peptide vaccine. The CDR3 sequence is CASSEGYEQYF. CDR3 DNA sequence: TGTGCCAGCAGTGAAGGGTACGAGCAGTACTTC.